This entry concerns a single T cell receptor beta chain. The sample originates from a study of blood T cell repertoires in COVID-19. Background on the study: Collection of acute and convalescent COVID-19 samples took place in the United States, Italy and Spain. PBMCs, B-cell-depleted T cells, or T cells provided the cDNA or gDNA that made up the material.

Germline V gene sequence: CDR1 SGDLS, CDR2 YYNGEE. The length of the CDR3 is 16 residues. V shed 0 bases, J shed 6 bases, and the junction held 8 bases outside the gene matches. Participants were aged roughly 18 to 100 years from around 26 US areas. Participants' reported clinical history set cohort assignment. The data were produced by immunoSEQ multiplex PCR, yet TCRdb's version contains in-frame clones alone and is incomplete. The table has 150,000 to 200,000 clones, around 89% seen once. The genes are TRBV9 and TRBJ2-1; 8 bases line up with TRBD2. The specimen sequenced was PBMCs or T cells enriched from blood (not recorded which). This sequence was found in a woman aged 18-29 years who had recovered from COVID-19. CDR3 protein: CASSVGLLLAVNEQFF. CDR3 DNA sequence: TGTGCCAGCAGCGTAGGTCTCTTACTAGCGGTCAATGAGCAGTTCTTC.